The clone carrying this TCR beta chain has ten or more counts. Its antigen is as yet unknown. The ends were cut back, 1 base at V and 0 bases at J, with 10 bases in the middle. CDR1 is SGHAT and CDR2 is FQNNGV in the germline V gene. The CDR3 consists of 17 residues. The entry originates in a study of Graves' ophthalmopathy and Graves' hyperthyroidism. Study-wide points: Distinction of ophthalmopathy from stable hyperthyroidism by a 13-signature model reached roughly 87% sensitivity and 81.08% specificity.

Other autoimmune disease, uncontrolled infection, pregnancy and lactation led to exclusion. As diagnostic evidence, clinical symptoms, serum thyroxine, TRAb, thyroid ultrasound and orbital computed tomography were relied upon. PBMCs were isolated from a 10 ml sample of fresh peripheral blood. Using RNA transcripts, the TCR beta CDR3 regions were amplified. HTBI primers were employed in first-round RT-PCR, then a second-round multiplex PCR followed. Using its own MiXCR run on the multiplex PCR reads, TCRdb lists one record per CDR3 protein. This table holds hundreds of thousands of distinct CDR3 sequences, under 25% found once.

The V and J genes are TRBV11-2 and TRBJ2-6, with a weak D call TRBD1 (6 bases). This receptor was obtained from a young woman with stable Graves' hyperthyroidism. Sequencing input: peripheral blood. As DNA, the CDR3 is TGTGCCAGCAGCTTAGTCGGCAGGGGCTCTGGGGCCAACGTCCTGACTTTC. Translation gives CASSLVGRGSGANVLTF.